The entry below gives a single TCR beta chain sequence along with its context. The data originate from a study of tumor-infiltrating lymphocytes in localized non-small cell lung cancer. Germline CDR1 and CDR2: SGHRS and YFSETQ. V was trimmed by 4 bases and J by 3 bases, leaving 16 bases between them. This CDR3 region has 15 residues. The assay was immunoSEQ multiplex PCR, and TCRdb's table has in-frame clones only and misses some. The table has 10,000 or so clones, more than 70% seen once. Sequencing was performed on lung tumor tissue. The receptor was isolated from a human donor with non-small cell lung cancer. This sequence joins TRBV5-1 and TRBJ1-1; the D gene is possibly TRBD1 (5 bases). The CDR3 sequence is CASSKQVTRDTEAFF. The CDR3 DNA is TGCGCCAGCAGCAAACAGGTTACGAGGGACACTGAAGCTTTCTTT.